The 2 T cell receptor beta chains below come from one sample, sequenced in a study of T-cell memory formation after mild COVID-19 (dated by TCRdb to about 2021). Library construction relied on 5' RACE. Sequencing took place on an Illumina NovaSeq 6000. TCRdb trimmed the raw reads at Q25, called clones with MiXCR and kept productive beta chains. Rows matching on CDR3 protein sequence are summarized as one entry with the most common DNA and genes. Recorded for this sample are 75,000 to 90,000 distinct CDR3 sequences; about 15% of them occurred a single time. The ten largest clones represent 31% of the sample. The material sequenced was PBMCs or a T cell subset sorted from them (not recorded which). The receptors were gathered from an adult woman who had mild COVID-19 (a few samples of this study predate the infection). The sample titles of this study are shuffled in the database, so cell type and time point are left out; the donor was told from shared clones.

The chain carries TRBV4-2 and TRBJ2-1, with 11 bases identical to TRBD2. The CDR3 totals 16 residues. Germline V CDR1 and CDR2: LGHNA, YNFKEQ. With 3 bases clipped from V and 4 bases from J, the junction kept 5 bases outside the gene matches. CDR3 bases: TGTGCCAGCAGCCAGCTACTAGCGGGGGCTTACAATGAGCAGTTCTTC. Translated, it gives CASSQLLAGAYNEQFF.

The chain couples TRBV11-2 to TRBJ2-5; D possibly matches TRBD1 or TRBD2 (5 bases each). CDR1 is SGHAT and CDR2 is FQNNGV in the germline V gene. The CDR3 is made up of 15 amino acids. V lost 4 bases, J lost 0 bases, and 12 bases lay in between. CDR3 in DNA: TGTGCCAGCAGCTACCGGGGCTCCAACCAAGAGACCCAGTACTTC. This sequence encodes CASSYRGSNQETQYF. The complete variable domain, with remaining parts taken from reference TRBV11-2 and TRBJ2-5, reads EAGVAQSPRYKIIEKRQSVAFWCNPISGHATLYWYQQILGQGPKLLIQFQNNGVVDDSQLPKDRFSAERLKGVDSTLKIQPAKLEDSAVYLCASSYRGSNQETQYFGPGTRLLVL.